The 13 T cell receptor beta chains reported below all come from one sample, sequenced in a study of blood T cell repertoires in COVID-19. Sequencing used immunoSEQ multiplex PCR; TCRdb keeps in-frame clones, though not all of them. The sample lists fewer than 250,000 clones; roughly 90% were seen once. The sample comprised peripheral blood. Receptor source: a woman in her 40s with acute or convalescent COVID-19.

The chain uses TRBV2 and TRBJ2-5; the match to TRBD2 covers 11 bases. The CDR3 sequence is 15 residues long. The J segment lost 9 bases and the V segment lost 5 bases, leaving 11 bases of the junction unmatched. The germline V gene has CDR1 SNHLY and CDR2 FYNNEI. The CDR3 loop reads CASSPSTSGTRAQYF. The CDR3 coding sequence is TGTGCCAGCAGTCCATCGACTAGCGGGACACGGGCCCAGTACTTC.

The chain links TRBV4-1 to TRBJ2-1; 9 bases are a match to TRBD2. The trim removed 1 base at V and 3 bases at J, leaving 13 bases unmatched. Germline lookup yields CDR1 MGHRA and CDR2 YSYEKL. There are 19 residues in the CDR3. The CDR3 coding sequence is TGCGCCAGCAGCCAAGTCTGGCAAGCGGGGGGCGCTATCTACAATGAGCAGTTCTTC. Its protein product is CASSQVWQAGGAIYNEQFF.

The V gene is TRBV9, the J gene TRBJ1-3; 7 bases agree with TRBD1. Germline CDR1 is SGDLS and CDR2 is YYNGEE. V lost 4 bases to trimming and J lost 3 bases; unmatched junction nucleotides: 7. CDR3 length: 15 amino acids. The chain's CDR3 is CASSPLDRHGNTIYF. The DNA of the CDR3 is TGTGCCAGCAGCCCTCTGGACAGGCATGGAAACACCATATATTTT.

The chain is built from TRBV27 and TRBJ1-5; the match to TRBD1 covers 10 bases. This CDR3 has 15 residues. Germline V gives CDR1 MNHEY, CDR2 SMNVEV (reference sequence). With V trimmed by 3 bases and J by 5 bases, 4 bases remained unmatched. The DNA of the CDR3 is TGTGCCAGCAGTTTGGGACAGGGGTGGGATCAGCCCCAGCATTTT. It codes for CASSLGQGWDQPQHF.

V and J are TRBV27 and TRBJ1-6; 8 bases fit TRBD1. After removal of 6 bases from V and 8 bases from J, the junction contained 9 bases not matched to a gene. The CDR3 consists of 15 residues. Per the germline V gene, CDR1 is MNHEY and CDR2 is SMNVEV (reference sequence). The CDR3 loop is CASRSQGEAYSPLHF. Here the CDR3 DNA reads TGTGCCAGCAGGTCACAGGGGGAGGCGTATTCACCCCTCCACTTT.

DNA of the CDR3: TGTGCCTGGAGTAGGACAGGGAATTCACCCCTCCACTTT. Protein sequence: CAWSRTGNSPLHF. The chain couples TRBV30 to TRBJ1-6, with 8 bases that match TRBD1. Germline lookup yields CDR1 GTSNPN and CDR2 SVGIG (reference sequence). This CDR3 is 13 amino acids long. With V trimmed by 2 bases and J by 7 bases, 1 base remained unmatched. Filled out from reference TRBV30 and TRBJ1-6, the complete variable domain reads SQTIHQWPATLVQPVGSPLSLECTVEGTSNPNLYWYRQAAGRGLQLLFYSVGIGQISSEVPQNLSASRPQDRQFILSSKKLLLSDSGFYLCAWSRTGNSPLHFGNGTRLTVT.

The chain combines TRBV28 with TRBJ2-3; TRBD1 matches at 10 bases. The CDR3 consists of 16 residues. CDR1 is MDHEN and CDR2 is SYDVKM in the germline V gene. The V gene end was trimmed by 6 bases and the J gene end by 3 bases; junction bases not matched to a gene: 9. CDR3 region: CASRGGQGFLTDTQYF. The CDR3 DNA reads TGTGCCAGCAGGGGGGGACAGGGGTTTCTAACAGATACGCAGTATTTT.

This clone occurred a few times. CDR3 loop: CASSLGVGGTEAFF. CDR3 coding DNA: TGTGCCAGCAGCTTGGGGGTAGGGGGCACTGAAGCTTTCTTT. The J gene is TRBJ1-1, the V gene TRBV5-8; weak D call: TRBD1 (6 bases). Between the trimmed V and J ends, which lost 0 bases and 4 bases, there was a span of 10 bases. The CDR3 runs to 14 residues. Germline V lookup: CDR1 SGHTS, CDR2 YDEGEE. Drawing the rest from reference TRBV5-8 and TRBJ1-1, the complete variable domain is EAGVTQSPTHLIKTRGQQATLRCSPISGHTSVYWYQQALGLGLQFLLWYDEGEERNRGNFPPRFSGRQFPNYSSELNVNALELEDSALYLCASSLGVGGTEAFFGQGTRLTVV.

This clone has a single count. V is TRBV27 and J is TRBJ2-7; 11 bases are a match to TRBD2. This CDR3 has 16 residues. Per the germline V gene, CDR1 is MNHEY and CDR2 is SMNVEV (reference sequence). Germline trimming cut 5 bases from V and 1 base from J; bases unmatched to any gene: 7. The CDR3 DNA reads TGTGCCAGCAGTCCCTCTAGCGGGGGGATTTCCTACGAGCAGTACGTC. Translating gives CASSPSSGGISYEQYV.

This CDR3 reads CASSINSGTGPRLFF. CDR3 DNA sequence: TGTGCCAGTAGTATAAATTCCGGGACAGGGCCAAGGCTGTTTTTT. The gene calls are TRBV19 and TRBJ1-4, with 9 positions matching TRBD1. The CDR3 is 15 amino acids. In germline, CDR1 is LNHDA, CDR2 SQIVND (reference sequence). Unmatched junction bases numbered 12, after V lost 2 bases and J lost 14 bases. Variable domain in full (rest from reference TRBV19 and TRBJ1-4): DGGITQSPKYLFRKEGQNVTLSCEQNLNHDAMYWYRQDPGQGLRLIYYSQIVNDFQKGDIAEGYSVSREKKESFPLTVTSAQKNPTAFYLCASSINSGTGPRLFFGSGTQLSVL.

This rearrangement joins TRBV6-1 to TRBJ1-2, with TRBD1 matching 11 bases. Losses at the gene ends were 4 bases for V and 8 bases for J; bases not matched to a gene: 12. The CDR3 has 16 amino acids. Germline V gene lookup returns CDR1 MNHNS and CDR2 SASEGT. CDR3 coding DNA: TGTGCCAGCAGTGTATCTTGGACAGGGGGCGCAGGGGGCTACACCTTC. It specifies CASSVSWTGGAGGYTF.

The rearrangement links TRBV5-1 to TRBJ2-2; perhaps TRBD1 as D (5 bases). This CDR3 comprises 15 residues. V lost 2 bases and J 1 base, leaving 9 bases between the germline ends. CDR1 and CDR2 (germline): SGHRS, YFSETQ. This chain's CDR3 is CASSFEGVNTGELFF. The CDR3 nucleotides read TGCGCCAGCAGCTTCGAAGGGGTGAACACCGGGGAGCTGTTTTTT.

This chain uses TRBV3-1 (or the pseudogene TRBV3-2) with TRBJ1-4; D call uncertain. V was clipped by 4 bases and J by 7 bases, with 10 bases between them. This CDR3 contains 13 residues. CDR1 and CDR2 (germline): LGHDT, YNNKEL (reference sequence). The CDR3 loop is CASSPRVGEKLFF. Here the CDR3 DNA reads TGTGCCAGCAGCCCTCGGGTGGGTGAAAAACTGTTTTTT.